This TCR beta chain was identified during a study of regulatory T cells in long-lasting Graves disease. The study's findings and limits: Comparison showed that persistent patients shared more public clonotypes (about 3,000) than new patients (966).

Library construction for TCR beta used iRepertoire HTBI primers and Arm-PCR of CDR3 regions. TCRdb reprocessed the multiplex PCR reads via MiXCR and lists one record per CDR3 protein. This table holds some 220,000 distinct CDR3 sequences, roughly 19% found once. There are 15 residues in the CDR3. The V gene's germline CDR1 is MNHEY and CDR2 SMNVEV (reference sequence). The J segment lost 2 bases and the V segment lost 6 bases, leaving 9 bases of the junction unmatched. This clonotype was observed at least ten times. Antigen specificity is unknown. The sample's time point: newly diagnosed GD, antithyroid drugs for less than 3 months. TCR sequences were obtained from RNA taken from PBMCs. Another study also made use of these data, one on T cells in Graves' hyperthyroidism and ophthalmopathy.

The receptor was isolated from a woman in her thirties with Graves disease. The sample here was peripheral blood mononuclear cells (PBMCs), taken at new diagnosis, from a patient treated with antithyroid drugs. The gene calls are TRBV27 and TRBJ2-7; 8 positions match TRBD1. CDR3 residues: CASSPRTGTAYEQYF. Here the CDR3 DNA reads TGTGCCAGCAGCCCTCGGACAGGGACTGCCTACGAGCAGTACTTC.